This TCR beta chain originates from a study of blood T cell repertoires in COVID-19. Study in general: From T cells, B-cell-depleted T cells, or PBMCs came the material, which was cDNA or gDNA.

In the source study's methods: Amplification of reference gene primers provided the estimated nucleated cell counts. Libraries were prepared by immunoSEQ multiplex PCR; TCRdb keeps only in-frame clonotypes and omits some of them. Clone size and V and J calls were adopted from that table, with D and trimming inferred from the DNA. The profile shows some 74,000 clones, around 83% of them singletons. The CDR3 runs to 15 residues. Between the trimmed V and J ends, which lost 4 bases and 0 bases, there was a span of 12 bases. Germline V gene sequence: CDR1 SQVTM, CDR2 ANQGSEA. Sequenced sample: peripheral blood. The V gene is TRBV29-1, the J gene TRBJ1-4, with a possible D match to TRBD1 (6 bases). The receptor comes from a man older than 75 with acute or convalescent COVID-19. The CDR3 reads CSVGEGGTTNEKLFF. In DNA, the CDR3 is TGCAGCGTTGGAGAGGGGGGGACAACTAATGAAAAACTGTTTTTT.